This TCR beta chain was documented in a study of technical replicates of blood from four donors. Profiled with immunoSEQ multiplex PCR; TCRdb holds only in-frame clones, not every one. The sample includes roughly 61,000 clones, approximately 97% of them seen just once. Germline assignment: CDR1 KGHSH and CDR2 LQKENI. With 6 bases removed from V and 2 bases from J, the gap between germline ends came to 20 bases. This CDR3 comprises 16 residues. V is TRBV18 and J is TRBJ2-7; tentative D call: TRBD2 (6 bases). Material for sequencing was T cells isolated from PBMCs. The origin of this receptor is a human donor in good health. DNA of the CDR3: TGTGCCAGCTCCCAAGTGCCAGGAGGGACGGCCTACGAGCAGTACTTC. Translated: CASSQVPGGTAYEQYF.